This TCR beta chain was sequenced in a study of T-cell reconstitution after alpha-beta-depleted transplantation in children. The CDR3 runs 15 residues. With 2 bases clipped from V and 6 bases from J, the junction kept 8 bases outside the gene matches. Germline V gene data show CDR1 as MDHEN and CDR2 as SYDVKM. Preparing the TCRbeta library involved the use of unique molecular identifiers. Each CDR3 protein is one row after TCRdb ran MiXCR on the PCR reads. The sample contains a few hundred thousand distinct CDR3 sequences, about 9.4% of which appear only once. This clonotype occurred a few times. The chain carries TRBV28 and TRBJ2-5, with 8 bases lining up with TRBD1. The sequence came from a human donor who donated a stem cell graft to a child with acute lymphoblastic leukemia. This specimen consisted of PBMCs from the stem cell graft donor, obtained from the stem cell graft. In nucleotides, the CDR3 is TGTGCCAGCAGTTTAGGTGCGCAGGGGGCGAAGACCCAGTACTTC. Protein: CASSLGAQGAKTQYF.